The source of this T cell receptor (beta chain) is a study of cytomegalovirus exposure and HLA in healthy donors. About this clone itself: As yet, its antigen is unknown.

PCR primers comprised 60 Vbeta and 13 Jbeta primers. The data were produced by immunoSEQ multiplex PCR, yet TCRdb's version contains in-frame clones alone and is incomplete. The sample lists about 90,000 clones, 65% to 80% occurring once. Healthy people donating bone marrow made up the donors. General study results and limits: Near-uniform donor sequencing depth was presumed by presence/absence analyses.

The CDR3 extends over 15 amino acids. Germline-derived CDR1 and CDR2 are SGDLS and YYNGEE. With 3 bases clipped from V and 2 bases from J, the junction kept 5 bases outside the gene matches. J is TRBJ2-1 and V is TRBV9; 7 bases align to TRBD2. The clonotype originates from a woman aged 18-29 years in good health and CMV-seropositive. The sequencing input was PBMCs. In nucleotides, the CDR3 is TGTGCCAGCAGCGATTCCGGGACTACCTACAATGAGCAGTTCTTC. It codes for CASSDSGTTYNEQFF.